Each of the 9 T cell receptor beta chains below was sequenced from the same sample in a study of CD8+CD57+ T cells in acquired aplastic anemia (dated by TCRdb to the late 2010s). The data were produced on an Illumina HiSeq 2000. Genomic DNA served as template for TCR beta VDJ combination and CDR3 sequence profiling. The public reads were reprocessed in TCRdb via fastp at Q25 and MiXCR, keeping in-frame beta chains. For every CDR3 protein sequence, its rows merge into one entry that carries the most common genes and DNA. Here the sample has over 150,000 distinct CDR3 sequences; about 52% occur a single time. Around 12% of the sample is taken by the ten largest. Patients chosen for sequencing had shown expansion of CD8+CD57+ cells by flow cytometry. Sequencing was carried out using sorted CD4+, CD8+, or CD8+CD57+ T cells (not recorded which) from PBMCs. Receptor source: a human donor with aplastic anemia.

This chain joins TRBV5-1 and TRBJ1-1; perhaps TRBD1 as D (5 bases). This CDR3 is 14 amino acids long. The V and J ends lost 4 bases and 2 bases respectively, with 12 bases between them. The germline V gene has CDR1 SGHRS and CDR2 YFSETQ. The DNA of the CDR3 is TGCGCCAGCAGCGATCCAGGGCGAAACACTGAAGCTTTCTTT. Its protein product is CASSDPGRNTEAFF.

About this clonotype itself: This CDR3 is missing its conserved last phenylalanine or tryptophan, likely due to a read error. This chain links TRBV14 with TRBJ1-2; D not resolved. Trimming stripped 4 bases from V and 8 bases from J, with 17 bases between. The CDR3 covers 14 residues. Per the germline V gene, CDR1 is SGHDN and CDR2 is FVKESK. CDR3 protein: CASSPGISRYGYTL. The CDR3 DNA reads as TGTGCCAGCAGCCCTGGGATTTCGCGCTACGGCTACACCCTC.

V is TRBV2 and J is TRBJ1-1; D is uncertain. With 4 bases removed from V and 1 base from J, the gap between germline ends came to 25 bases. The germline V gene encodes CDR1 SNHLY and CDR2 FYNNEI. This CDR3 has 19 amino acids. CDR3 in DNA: TGTGCCAGCAGTGTTGACGGACGTTTCGGAGGTCGGCAGAACACTGAAGCTTTCTTT. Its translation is CASSVDGRFGGRQNTEAFF.

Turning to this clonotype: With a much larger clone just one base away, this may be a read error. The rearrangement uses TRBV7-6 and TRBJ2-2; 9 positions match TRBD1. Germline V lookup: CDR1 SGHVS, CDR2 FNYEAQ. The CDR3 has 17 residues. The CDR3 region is CASSLAGQGLLPGVLFF. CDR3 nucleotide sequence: TGTGCCAGCAGCTTAGCGGGACAGGGTCTTTTACCCGGGGTGCTGTTTTTT.

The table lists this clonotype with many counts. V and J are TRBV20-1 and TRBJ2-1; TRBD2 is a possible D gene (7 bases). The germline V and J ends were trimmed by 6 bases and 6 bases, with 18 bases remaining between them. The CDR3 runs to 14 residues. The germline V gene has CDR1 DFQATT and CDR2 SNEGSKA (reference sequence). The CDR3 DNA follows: TGCAGTGCGGGGGGGGACATCTTTGTCAATGAGCAGTTCTTC. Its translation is CSAGGDIFVNEQFF.

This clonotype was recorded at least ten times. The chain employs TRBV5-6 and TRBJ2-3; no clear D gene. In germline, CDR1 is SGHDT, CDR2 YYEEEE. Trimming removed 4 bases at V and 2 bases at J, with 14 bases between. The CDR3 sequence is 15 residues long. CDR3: CASSPAGSTTDTQYF. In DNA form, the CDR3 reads TGTGCCAGCAGCCCGGCTGGATCGACCACAGATACGCAGTATTTT. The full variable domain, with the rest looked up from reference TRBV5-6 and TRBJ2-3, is DAGVTQSPTHLIKTRGQQVTLRCSPKSGHDTVSWYQQALGQGPQFIFQYYEEEERQRGNFPDRFSGHQFPNYSSELNVNALLLGDSALYLCASSPAGSTTDTQYFGPGTRLTVL.

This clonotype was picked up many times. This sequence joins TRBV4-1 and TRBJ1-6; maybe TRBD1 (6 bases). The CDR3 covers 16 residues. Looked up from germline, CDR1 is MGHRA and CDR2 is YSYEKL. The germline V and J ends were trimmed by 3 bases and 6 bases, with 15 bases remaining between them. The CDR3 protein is CASSHRGQPSNSPLHF. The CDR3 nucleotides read TGCGCCAGCAGCCACAGAGGACAGCCGAGTAATTCACCCCTCCACTTT.

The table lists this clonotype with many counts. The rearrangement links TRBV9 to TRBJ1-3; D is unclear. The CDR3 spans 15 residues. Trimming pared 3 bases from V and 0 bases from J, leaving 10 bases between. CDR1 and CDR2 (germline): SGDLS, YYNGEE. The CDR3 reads CASSARDFSGNTIYF. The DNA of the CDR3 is TGTGCCAGCAGCGCCCGGGATTTCTCTGGAAACACCATATATTTT.

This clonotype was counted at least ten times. The CDR3 bases are TGTGCCAGCACAGTTTACGGGACAGTGGGCGAGCAGTACTTC. Translating gives CASTVYGTVGEQYF. This chain links TRBV2 with TRBJ2-7, with 7 bases matching TRBD1. V shed 7 bases and J 6 bases; nucleotides not matched to a gene: 12. The CDR3 is 14 residues long. The germline V gene has CDR1 SNHLY and CDR2 FYNNEI.